This T cell receptor (beta chain) was identified during a study of cytomegalovirus exposure and HLA in healthy donors. In the study overall: Later analysis reported that the 95 to 150 validation repertoires shared the platform of the approximately 690 first-cohort repertoires.

Study-level findings and limits: For cytomegalovirus status, the classifier reportedly gave diagnoses with high specificity and sensitivity. Rare sequences made up most TCRs, while some public TCRs were found in many donors.

The approximately 120-subject validation cohort, separate from the roughly 700-subject first cohort, included the donors. Generated by immunoSEQ multiplex PCR, the TCRdb table keeps only in-frame clones and is missing some. The sample shows over 200,000 clones, around 89% of them seen only once. Germline-derived CDR1 and CDR2 are SGDLS and YYNGEE. CDR3 length: 18 residues. V was clipped by 2 bases and J by 2 bases; unmatched bases: 10. About this clone: What it binds is unknown.

The V and J genes are TRBV9 and TRBJ2-1, with 10 bases fitting TRBD2. The sequenced sample was PBMCs. This TCR was recovered from a woman aged 18-35 years in good health and CMV-seronegative. CDR3 protein: CASSVYLLSGGAYNEQFF. CDR3 DNA: TGTGCCAGCAGCGTCTACCTCCTAAGCGGGGGGGCCTACAATGAGCAGTTCTTC.